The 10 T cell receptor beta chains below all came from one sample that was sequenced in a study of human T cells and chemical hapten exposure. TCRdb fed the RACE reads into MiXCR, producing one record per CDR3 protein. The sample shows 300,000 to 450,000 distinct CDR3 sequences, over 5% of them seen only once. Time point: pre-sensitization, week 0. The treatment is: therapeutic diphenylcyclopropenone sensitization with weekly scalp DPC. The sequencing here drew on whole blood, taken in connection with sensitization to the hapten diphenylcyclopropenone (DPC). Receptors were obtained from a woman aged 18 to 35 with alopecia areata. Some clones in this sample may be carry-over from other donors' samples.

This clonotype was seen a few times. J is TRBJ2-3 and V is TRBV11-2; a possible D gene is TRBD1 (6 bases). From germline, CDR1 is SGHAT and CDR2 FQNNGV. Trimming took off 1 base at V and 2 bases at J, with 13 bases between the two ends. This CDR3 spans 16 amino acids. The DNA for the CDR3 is TGTGCCAGCAGCTTAGTTGTGACAGGCCCCACAGATACGCAGTATTTT. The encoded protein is CASSLVVTGPTDTQYF.

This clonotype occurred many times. The CDR3 region has the DNA TGTGCCAGCAGCGCAAATAGCGGGGGGGCGGAGACCCAGTACTTC. Protein: CASSANSGGAETQYF. The genes are TRBV7-2 and TRBJ2-5, with TRBD2 matching 11 bases. The V segment lost 5 bases and the J segment 5 bases; nucleotides outside the gene matches: 7. Germline V CDR1 and CDR2: SGHTA, FQGNSA. The length of the CDR3 is 15 residues.

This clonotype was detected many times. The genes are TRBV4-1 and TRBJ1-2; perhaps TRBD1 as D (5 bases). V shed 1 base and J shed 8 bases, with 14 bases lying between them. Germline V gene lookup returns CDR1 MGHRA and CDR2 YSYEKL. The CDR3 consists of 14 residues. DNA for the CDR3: TGCGCCAGCAGCCAAGTTTCCTCAGGGACGGGCTACACCTTC. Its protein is CASSQVSSGTGYTF.

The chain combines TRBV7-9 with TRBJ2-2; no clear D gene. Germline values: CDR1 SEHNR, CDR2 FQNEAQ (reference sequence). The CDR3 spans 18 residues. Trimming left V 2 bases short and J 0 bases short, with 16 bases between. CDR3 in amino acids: CASSLISFRPTNTGELFF. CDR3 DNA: TGTGCCAGCAGCTTAATTAGTTTTCGTCCAACGAACACCGGGGAGCTGTTTTTT.

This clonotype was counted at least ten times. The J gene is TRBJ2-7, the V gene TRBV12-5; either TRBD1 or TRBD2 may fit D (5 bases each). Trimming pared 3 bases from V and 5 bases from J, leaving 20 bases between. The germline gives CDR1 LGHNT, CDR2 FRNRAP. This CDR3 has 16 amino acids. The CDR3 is CASGFPPQGVSHEQYF. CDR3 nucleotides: TGTGCTAGTGGTTTTCCCCCGCAGGGAGTGAGCCACGAGCAGTACTTC.

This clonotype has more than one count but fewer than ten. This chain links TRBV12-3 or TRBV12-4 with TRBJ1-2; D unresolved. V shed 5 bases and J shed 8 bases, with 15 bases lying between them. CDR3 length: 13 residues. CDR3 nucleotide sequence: TGTGCCAGCAGTCCTGTAGTGGGCGGGGGCTACACCTTC. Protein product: CASSPVVGGGYTF.

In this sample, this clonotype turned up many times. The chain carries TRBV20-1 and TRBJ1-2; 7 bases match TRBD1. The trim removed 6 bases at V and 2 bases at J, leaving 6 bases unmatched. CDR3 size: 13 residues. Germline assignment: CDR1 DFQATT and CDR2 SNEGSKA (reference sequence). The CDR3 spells CSATGTENYGYTF. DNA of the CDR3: TGCAGTGCGACCGGGACAGAGAACTATGGCTACACCTTC.

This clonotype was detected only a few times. The CDR3, as DNA: TGTGCCAGCAGCCCGACAGGGCCTGGAAACACCATATATTTT. Protein product: CASSPTGPGNTIYF. The gene calls are TRBV5-4 and TRBJ1-3; 7 bases match TRBD1. Germline V lookup: CDR1 SGHNT, CDR2 YYREEE (reference sequence). The CDR3 runs 14 residues. With 4 bases clipped from V and 2 bases from J, the junction kept 3 bases outside the gene matches.

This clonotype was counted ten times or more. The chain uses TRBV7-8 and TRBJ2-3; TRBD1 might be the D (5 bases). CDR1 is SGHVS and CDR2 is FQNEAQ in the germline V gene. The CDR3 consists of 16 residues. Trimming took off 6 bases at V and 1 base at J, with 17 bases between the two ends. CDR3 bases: TGTGCCAGCAGACTGATTAGGGGATCGGGCACAGATACGCAGTATTTT. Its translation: CASRLIRGSGTDTQYF.

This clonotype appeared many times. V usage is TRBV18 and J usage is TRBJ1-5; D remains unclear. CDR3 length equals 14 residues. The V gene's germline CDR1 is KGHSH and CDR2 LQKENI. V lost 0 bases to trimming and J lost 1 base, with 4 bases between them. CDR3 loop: CASSPPESNQPQHF. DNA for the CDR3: TGTGCCAGCTCACCACCGGAGAGCAATCAGCCCCAGCATTTT.